A single TCR beta chain is shown here with its context. Its antigen is not identified. This sample is part of a study of OX40 agonist ivuxolimab in advanced cancers. In the study overall: An agonistic anti-OX40 (CD134) antibody, ivuxolimab, was used to treat the patients. Patients assigned to dose escalation were diagnosed with hepatocellular carcinoma, melanoma, renal cell or head and neck cancer.

Repertoires were generated with immunoSEQ multiplex PCR, while TCRdb's copy carries only in-frame clones and drops some. The table has 25,000 to 35,000 clones, just over 90% seen once. Findings and limits, study-wide: Partial responders at 0.1-3.0 mg/kg showed near-lowest clonal expansion.

This CDR3 has 11 residues. Germline CDR1 SQVTM, CDR2 ANQGSEA. The receptor comes from an adult with an advanced solid tumor such as melanoma, head and neck, liver or kidney cancer. The chain couples TRBV29-1 to TRBJ1-1, with 7 bases aligning to TRBD1. The source was CD4+ or CD8+ T cells sorted from blood, collected in a trial of the OX40 agonist ivuxolimab. CDR3 coding DNA: TGCAGGGGGAGGGGGCGAACTGAAGCTTTCTTT. This translates into CRGRGRTEAFF.